Presented here are 31 T cell receptor beta chains from one specimen sequenced in a study of CD8+CD57+ T cells in acquired aplastic anemia. All sequencing subjects had displayed CD8+CD57+ cell expansion on flow cytometry. Genomic DNA templated the TCR beta VDJ and CDR3 profiling. One entry per CDR3 protein, called by TCRdb with MiXCR from the reads. The sample carries 180,000 or so distinct CDR3 sequences, less than 60% recorded once. The sample consisted of sorted CD4+, CD8+, or CD8+CD57+ T cells (not recorded which) from PBMCs. The receptor set was obtained from a human donor with aplastic anemia.

The gene calls are TRBV7-8 and TRBJ1-4; 7 bases match TRBD1. The CDR3 totals 15 residues. From germline, CDR1 is SGHVS and CDR2 FQNEAQ. The junction had 8 bases not matched to a gene; V was cut back by 5 bases and J by 5 bases. The DNA of the CDR3 is TGTGCCAGCAGCGACCGACAGGGCGCGAATGAAAAACTGTTTTTT. It is translated as CASSDRQGANEKLFF.

This chain joins TRBV20-1 and TRBJ1-4, with TRBD1 matching 7 bases. Germline-derived CDR1 and CDR2 are DFQATT and SNEGSKA (reference sequence). The CDR3 runs 19 residues. J was trimmed by 0 bases and V by 0 bases; bases with no gene match: 13. Here the CDR3 DNA reads TGCAGTGCTAGAGATGGGACCTTAGGGACAGTCTCAACTAATGAAAAACTGTTTTTT. Amino acid sequence: CSARDGTLGTVSTNEKLFF.

About this clonotype: Sequence at one end of the junction differs from germline and may be a read error. The CDR3 nucleotides read TGTGCTACCAGTGGGGCAGGGGGACACTCTACCGGGGAGCTGTTTTTT. Protein sequence: CATSGAGGHSTGELFF. This chain connects TRBV24-1 to TRBJ2-2, with TRBD1 identical over 7 bases. CDR1 and CDR2 (germline): KGHDR, SFDVKD. The CDR3 is 16 amino acids.

This sequence joins TRBV15 and TRBJ2-1, with 10 bases matching TRBD2. The CDR3 spans 17 residues. V lost 3 bases to trimming and J lost 2 bases; unmatched junction nucleotides: 7. Germline V gene lookup returns CDR1 LNHNV and CDR2 YYDKDF (reference sequence). CDR3 in amino acids: CATSRSTSGVAYNEQFF. In nucleotides, the CDR3 is TGTGCCACCAGCAGGTCAACTAGCGGGGTGGCCTACAATGAGCAGTTCTTC.

This clonotype was seen more than once but under ten times. The J gene is TRBJ2-7, the V gene TRBV15; unclear D gene. The CDR3 extends over 15 amino acids. The V end was cut by 0 bases, the J end by 1 base, with 10 bases between. Germline-derived CDR1 and CDR2 are LNHNV and YYDKDF (reference sequence). CDR3 nucleotides: TGTGCCACCAGCAGAGATTGGGGTACGTCCTACGAGCAGTACTTC. It specifies CATSRDWGTSYEQYF.

V is TRBV3-1 and J is TRBJ1-4, with TRBD1 matching over 7 bases. The germline CDR1 and CDR2 sequences are LGHDT and YNNKEL (reference sequence). Germline trimming cut 2 bases from V and 3 bases from J; bases unmatched to any gene: 3. The CDR3 consists of 15 residues. CDR3 sequence (DNA): TGTGCCAGCAGCCAACGCGGGACAGCTAATGAAAAACTGTTTTTT. This gives the protein CASSQRGTANEKLFF.

Notes on this clonotype: The junction departs from germline at one end; a sequencing error may be responsible. The CDR3 reads CASSYGGGQNTGELFF. DNA for the CDR3: TGTGCCAGCAGTTACGGGGGGGGGCAAAACACTGGGGAGCTGTTTTTT. This chain joins TRBV6-5 and TRBJ2-2; possible D gene TRBD2, 7 bases. The CDR3 covers 16 residues. The germline V gene encodes CDR1 MNHEY and CDR2 SVGAGI.

V and J are TRBV10-3 and TRBJ1-2; 7 bases match TRBD1. The CDR3 is 13 amino acids. Trimming took 4 bases from V and 4 from J; bases not matched to a gene: 3. Germline V gene data show CDR1 as ENHRY and CDR2 as SYGVKD. The CDR3 spells CAISGGQPYGYTF. CDR3 sequence (DNA): TGTGCCATCAGTGGGGGACAGCCCTATGGCTACACCTTC.

This clonotype was detected many times. This chain links TRBV24-1 with TRBJ2-7; 11 nucleotides match TRBD1. Germline assignment: CDR1 KGHDR and CDR2 SFDVKD. With 0 bases clipped from V and 3 bases from J, the junction kept 3 bases outside the gene matches. This CDR3 has 16 amino acids. The CDR3: CATSDLEGQGVYEQYF. CDR3 DNA: TGTGCCACCAGTGATTTGGAGGGACAGGGGGTCTACGAGCAGTACTTC.

This clonotype was detected only a few times. The chain employs TRBV15 and TRBJ2-1; D is perhaps TRBD2 (6 bases). Trimming pared 2 bases from V and 0 bases from J, leaving 8 bases between. Germline assignment: CDR1 LNHNV and CDR2 YYDKDF (reference sequence). The length of the CDR3 is 15 residues. The CDR3 coding sequence is TGTGCCACCAGCAGAATTAGCGGCTCCTACAATGAGCAGTTCTTC. Translation: CATSRISGSYNEQFF.

This clonotype showed up many times. The rearrangement uses TRBV7-2 and TRBJ1-1; D is unresolved. Germline values: CDR1 SGHTA, CDR2 FQGNSA. The ends were cut back, 3 bases at V and 1 base at J, with 12 bases in the middle. This CDR3 has 15 amino acids. The CDR3 reads CASSFGSATNTEAFF. In DNA form, the CDR3 reads TGTGCCAGCAGCTTCGGTTCGGCGACGAACACTGAAGCTTTCTTT.

This clonotype appeared once. V is TRBV7-3 and J is TRBJ2-7; TRBD2 is a possible D gene (5 bases). Trimming shortened V by 5 bases and J by 5 bases, and 13 bases separated the two germline ends. The V gene's germline CDR1 is SGHTA and CDR2 FQGTGA. The CDR3 has 13 residues. The CDR3 here is CASSPDGNNEQYF. The CDR3, as DNA: TGTGCCAGCAGCCCGGACGGGAATAACGAGCAGTACTTC.

Comment on this clonotype: The DNA is omitted, as the CDR3 cannot be located on it reliably, and the CDR3 follows TCRdb's listing. V gene TRBV12-1 combines with J gene TRBJ2-1; TRBD2, the table's D call, lacks a check against the DNA. TRBV12-1 is recorded as a pseudogene. Termini included, the CDR3 measures 19 amino acids. The CDR3 sequence: CASSFCASHAWTSGNEQFF.

This clonotype appeared many times. The chain couples TRBV12-3 or TRBV12-4 to TRBJ1-1; no firm D call. This CDR3 is 13 amino acids long. V lost 6 bases and J lost 6, with 14 bases in between. This chain's CDR3 is CASSLLIGPEAFF. CDR3 bases: TGTGCCAGCAGCCTTCTTATAGGGCCTGAAGCTTTCTTT.

The sample holds many counts of this clonotype. The rearrangement links TRBV7-2 to TRBJ1-5, with 8 positions matching TRBD1. Germline-derived CDR1 and CDR2 are SGHTA and FQGNSA. J gave up 6 bases and V 5 bases, and 6 bases lay outside the gene matches. CDR3 size: 14 residues. Here the CDR3 reads CASSKDRVSQPQHF. The CDR3 DNA is TGTGCCAGCAGCAAGGACAGGGTATCTCAGCCCCAGCATTTT.

The chain uses TRBV5-1 and TRBJ2-5; the D call may be TRBD1 or TRBD2 (5 bases each). The V end lost 1 base, the J end lost 5 bases, and 9 bases lay between the germline ends. This CDR3 region has 13 residues. Germline V gives CDR1 SGHRS, CDR2 YFSETQ. Here the CDR3 reads CASSLMGVETQYF. The CDR3 DNA is TGCGCCAGCAGCTTGATGGGGGTCGAGACCCAGTACTTC.

This clonotype was seen ten or more times. The chain joins TRBV24-1 to TRBJ1-2; 7 positions agree with TRBD1. Looked up from germline, CDR1 is KGHDR and CDR2 is SFDVKD. CDR3 length: 13 amino acids. Trimming removed 4 bases from V and 7 bases from J; junction bases left unmatched: 5. CDR3 sequence reads: CATSEPTGSGYTF. Written as DNA, the CDR3 is TGTGCCACCAGTGAGCCGACAGGGAGTGGCTACACCTTC.

The rearrangement uses TRBV5-1 and TRBJ1-2; D is possibly TRBD1 (5 bases). The CDR3 is 13 residues long. V dropped 0 bases and J dropped 7 bases, with 10 bases sitting between them. Per germline, CDR1 SGHRS and CDR2 YFSETQ. This CDR3 reads CASSLESGPGYTF. The CDR3 DNA reads TGCGCCAGCAGCTTGGAGTCGGGGCCTGGCTACACCTTC.

The chain employs TRBV29-1 and TRBJ1-1, with unresolved D. Trimming took off 7 bases at V and 5 bases at J, with 17 bases between the two ends. CDR3 length: 13 residues. Germline CDR1 SQVTM, CDR2 ANQGSEA. CDR3 nucleotide sequence: TGCAGCGCGACCCTCTCGTTGGGAACTGAAGCTTTCTTT. This translates into CSATLSLGTEAFF. The full variable domain, its missing parts supplied by reference TRBV29-1 and TRBJ1-1, is SAVISQKPSRDICQRGTSLTIQCQVDSQVTMMFWYRQQPGQSLTLIATANQGSEATYESGFVIDKFPISRPNLTFSTLTVSNMSPEDSSIYLCSATLSLGTEAFFGQGTRLTVV.

With regard to this clonotype: A much larger clone differs from this one at a single base, so this may be a read error. The rearrangement joins TRBV4-3 to TRBJ2-3; 8 bases match TRBD2. There are 16 residues in the CDR3. The trim removed 1 base at V and 3 bases at J, leaving 6 bases unmatched. CDR1 and CDR2 (germline): LGHNA, YSLEER. Here the CDR3 reads CASSQGRRGVTDTQYF. CDR3 sequence (DNA): TGCGCCAGCAGCCAAGGAAGGCGGGGGGTGACAGATACGCAGTATTTT.

A few counts support this clonotype. The J gene is TRBJ2-7, the V gene TRBV5-6, with TRBD1 as a possible D gene (6 bases). The CDR3 is made up of 14 amino acids. Germline lookup yields CDR1 SGHDT and CDR2 YYEEEE. The V gene lost 7 bases and the J gene lost 2 bases, with 16 bases spanning the gap. The CDR3 sequence is CASCPPGDTYEQYF. Here the CDR3 DNA reads TGTGCCAGCTGCCCCCCAGGGGACACCTACGAGCAGTACTTC.

This clonotype was seen repeatedly, ten times or more. The chain carries TRBV10-1 and TRBJ1-4, with no clear D. The germline V gene encodes CDR1 WNHNN and CDR2 SYGVQD (reference sequence). Deletions cut 8 bases from V and 15 bases from J, with 10 bases between. CDR3 length equals 9 residues. In nucleotides, the CDR3 is TGCGCCAGCGAGGATACATTGTTTTTT. Its translation is CASEDTLFF.

In its sample, this clonotype was seen a few times. The rearrangement joins TRBV9 to TRBJ2-2, with 7 bases fitting TRBD1. The CDR3 length is 15 residues. Germline values: CDR1 SGDLS, CDR2 YYNGEE. The CDR3 protein is CAETGDVMNTGELFF. As DNA, the CDR3 is TGTGCGGAAACAGGGGACGTAATGAACACCGGGGAGCTGTTTTTT.

There are many counts of this clonotype. The junction and the germline gene differ at one end; a read error may be behind it. The V call is TRBV11-1, the J call TRBJ2-1; 12 bases line up with TRBD2. Germline-derived CDR1 and CDR2 are SGHAT and FQDESV (reference sequence). The CDR3 sequence is 15 residues long. CDR3 bases: TGTGCCAGCAGCCTAGCGGGGGGGCCCTACAATGAGCAGTTCTTC. This codes for CASSLAGGPYNEQFF.

This clonotype turned up a few times. The chain links TRBV30 to TRBJ1-2; D is uncertain. CDR1 is GTSNPN and CDR2 is SVGIG in the germline V gene (reference sequence). This CDR3 is built from 15 residues. Trimming took off 5 bases at V and 0 bases at J, with 16 bases between the two ends. CDR3: CAWYKGRFANYGYTF. The CDR3 DNA follows: TGTGCCTGGTATAAAGGGAGATTTGCTAACTATGGCTACACCTTC.

Of note for this clonotype: A much larger clone differs by one base, so this may be a read error. Given the absence of the conserved phenylalanine or tryptophan at the CDR3 end, a read error is likely. The chain employs TRBV9 and TRBJ1-1; D not resolved. This CDR3 has 15 amino acids. Germline values: CDR1 SGDLS, CDR2 YYNGEE. Between the trimmed V and J ends, which lost 0 bases and 1 base, there was a span of 10 bases. The CDR3 nucleotides are TGTGCCAGCAGCGTAGTGGCGTTTTCGAACACTGAAGCTTTCTCT. Its protein is CASSVVAFSNTEAFS.

The chain joins TRBV7-9 to TRBJ2-7, with TRBD2 matching 7 bases. There are 13 residues in the CDR3. The trim removed 3 bases at V and 2 bases at J, leaving 1 base unmatched. Germline V lookup: CDR1 SEHNR, CDR2 FQNEAQ (reference sequence). The CDR3 nucleotides read TGTGCCAGCAGCTTCGGGACTACCTACGAGCAGTACTTC. Protein: CASSFGTTYEQYF.

This sequence joins TRBV5-1 and TRBJ1-6, with D uncertain. CDR1 is SGHRS and CDR2 is YFSETQ in the germline V gene. This CDR3 comprises 13 residues. V was cut by 0 bases and J by 10 bases, with 8 bases left in between. The CDR3 loop is CASSLEVRSPLHF. CDR3 nucleotide sequence: TGCGCCAGCAGCTTGGAGGTGCGGTCACCCCTCCACTTT.

This clonotype occurred many times. The rearrangement links TRBV20-1 to TRBJ1-5; no reliable D call. CDR3 length equals 13 residues. The ends were cut back, 4 bases at V and 0 bases at J, with 7 bases in the middle. Germline V CDR1 and CDR2: DFQATT, SNEGSKA (reference sequence). Here the CDR3 DNA reads TGCAGTGCTAAGAGGGTTAGCAATCAGCCCCAGCATTTT. Its translation is CSAKRVSNQPQHF.

The chain combines TRBV9 with TRBJ1-5, with D unresolved. The CDR3 runs to 14 residues. V was cut by 0 bases and J by 7 bases, with 11 bases left in between. Germline V gene sequence: CDR1 SGDLS, CDR2 YYNGEE. The CDR3 DNA sequence: TGTGCCAGCAGCGTAGGAGACATTTCACAGCCCCAGCATTTT. This translates into CASSVGDISQPQHF.

The V call is TRBV18, the J call TRBJ2-7; D is unclear. Trimming cost V 3 bases and J 3 bases, with 12 bases left between them. Looked up from germline, CDR1 is KGHSH and CDR2 is LQKENI. This CDR3 spans 14 amino acids. The CDR3, as DNA: TGTGCCAGCTCACCCTCCCCCGCTAGCTACGAGCAGTACTTC. Translation gives CASSPSPASYEQYF.